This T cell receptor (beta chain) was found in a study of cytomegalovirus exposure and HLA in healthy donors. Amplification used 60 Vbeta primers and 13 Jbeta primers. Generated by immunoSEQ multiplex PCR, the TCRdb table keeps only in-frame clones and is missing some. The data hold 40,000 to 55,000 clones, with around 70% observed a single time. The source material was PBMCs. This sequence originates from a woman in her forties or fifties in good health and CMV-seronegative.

The CDR3 coding sequence is TGTGCCAGCAGAGCCGAGGGCAAGCGGGGGTACAATGAGCAGTTCTTC. Amino acids: CASRAEGKRGYNEQFF. J is TRBJ2-1 and V is TRBV13, with 8 nucleotides matching TRBD2. The CDR3 contains 16 residues. V dropped 6 bases and J dropped 4; count of bases not matched to a gene: 11. Germline V gene sequence: CDR1 PRHDT, CDR2 FYEKMQ (reference sequence).